The clone carrying this T cell receptor (beta chain) was picked up one time. The CDR3 totals 11 residues. V shed 2 bases and J shed 4 bases, with 6 bases lying between them. CDR1 is SQVTM and CDR2 is ANQGSEA in the germline V gene. The assay was immunoSEQ multiplex PCR, and TCRdb's table has in-frame clones only and misses some. In the table there are under 30,000 clones, over 80% of which are singletons. This sample is part of a study of T cells in narcolepsy. The V gene is TRBV29-1, the J gene TRBJ2-7; D not resolved. Source material: CD45RA- memory CD4+ T cells from PBMCs. The origin of this receptor is a human donor with narcolepsy. CDR3 residues: CSVESSYEQYF. The DNA for the CDR3 is TGCAGCGTTGAATCCAGTTACGAGCAGTACTTC.